What follows are 17 T cell receptor beta chains derived from one specimen sequenced in a study of blood T cell repertoires in COVID-19. The table came from immunoSEQ multiplex PCR; TCRdb's copy has only in-frame clones and leaves some out. The sample has around 130,000 clones, roughly 84% seen once. The sequenced material came from peripheral blood. These receptors came from a man aged 55 to 70 with acute or convalescent COVID-19.

This chain joins TRBV30 and TRBJ2-7; 8 bases agree with TRBD1. Unmatched junction bases numbered 8, after V lost 5 bases and J lost 2 bases. The length of the CDR3 is 14 residues. Germline assignment: CDR1 GTSNPN and CDR2 SVGIG (reference sequence). In nucleotides, the CDR3 is TGTGCCTGGGGGGGACAGGAAGGGACCTACGAGCAGTACTTC. Translated: CAWGGQEGTYEQYF.

This chain uses TRBV7-6 with TRBJ2-2; 7 bases map to TRBD2. Unmatched junction bases numbered 7, after V lost 2 bases and J lost 4 bases. The CDR3 spans 16 residues. The germline V gene has CDR1 SGHVS and CDR2 FNYEAQ. CDR3 sequence: CASSLRAGALTGELFF. CDR3 bases: TGTGCCAGCAGCTTACGGGCGGGAGCGCTCACCGGGGAGCTGTTTTTT.

This clone turned up a few times. The chain employs TRBV30 and TRBJ1-3; no firm D call. Germline V lookup: CDR1 GTSNPN, CDR2 SVGIG (reference sequence). Deletions cut 6 bases from V and 0 bases from J, with 9 bases between. This CDR3 spans 13 amino acids. CDR3: CACIVYSGNTIYF. Written as DNA, the CDR3 is TGTGCCTGCATCGTCTACTCTGGAAACACCATATATTTT.

The rearrangement links TRBV11-2 to TRBJ2-7; TRBD2 might be the D (7 bases). V dropped 1 base and J dropped 0 bases, with 10 bases sitting between them. CDR3 length: 15 residues. Germline CDR1 SGHAT, CDR2 FQNNGV. CDR3 nucleotides: TGTGCCAGCAGCTTAGTTGGGGGGGCCTCCTACGAGCAGTACTTC. Translation gives CASSLVGGASYEQYF.

The rearrangement uses TRBV5-1 and TRBJ2-1; TRBD2 aligns across 7 bases. Germline CDR1 is SGHRS and CDR2 is YFSETQ. V shed 0 bases and J 1 base; nucleotides not matched to a gene: 7. The CDR3 sequence is 17 residues long. The DNA for the CDR3 is TGCGCCAGCAGCTTGGTTGGCGGGAGAGGATCCTACAATGAGCAGTTCTTC. Protein: CASSLVGGRGSYNEQFF.

The rearrangement uses TRBV21-1 and TRBJ1-1. TRBV21-1 is shown as a pseudogene. This CDR3 has 16 residues. CDR3 nucleotides: TGTGCCAGCAGCAAAGGAGGTGGTGGGGGGGACACTGAAGCTTTCTTT. It is translated as CASSKGGGGGDTEAFF.

This chain connects TRBV18 to TRBJ1-4; D is ambiguous. The CDR3 covers 15 residues. V lost 3 bases and J lost 3, with 11 bases in between. CDR1 is KGHSH and CDR2 is LQKENI in the germline V gene. The CDR3 is CASSPEVGANEKLFF. The CDR3, as DNA: TGTGCCAGCTCACCGGAGGTCGGGGCTAATGAAAAACTGTTTTTT.

The chain employs TRBV25-1 and TRBJ1-1, with TRBD1 as a possible D gene (6 bases). With 10 bases removed from V and 4 bases from J, the gap between germline ends came to 19 bases. Germline CDR1 MGHDK, CDR2 SYGVNS. CDR3 length: 14 amino acids. CDR3: CATEGVRGITEAFF. Here the CDR3 DNA reads TGTGCCACGGAAGGGGTGAGGGGGATCACTGAAGCTTTCTTT. Combining the CDR3 with reference TRBV25-1 and TRBJ1-1 gives the whole variable domain EADIYQTPRYLVIGTGKKITLECSQTMGHDKMYWYQQDPGMELHLIHYSYGVNSTEKGDLSSESTVSRIRTEHFPLTLESARPSHTSQYLCATEGVRGITEAFFGQGTRLTVV.

V is TRBV6-6 and J is TRBJ2-7; no definite D call. This CDR3 contains 14 residues. V was cut by 0 bases and J by 0 bases, with 6 bases left in between. Germline V gives CDR1 MNHNY, CDR2 SVGAGI (reference sequence). CDR3 nucleotides: TGTGCCAGCAGTTACTCGGGCAGCTCCTACGAGCAGTACTTC. Translated, it gives CASSYSGSSYEQYF.

The J gene is TRBJ1-3, the V gene TRBV7-9; tentatively, D is TRBD1 (6 bases). Between the trimmed V and J ends, which lost 5 bases and 2 bases, there was a span of 10 bases. CDR1 SEHNR and CDR2 FQNEAQ come from the germline V gene (reference sequence). CDR3 length equals 14 residues. The CDR3 sequence: CASSEQGPGNTIYF. In nucleotides, the CDR3 is TGTGCCAGCAGCGAACAGGGTCCTGGAAACACCATATATTTT. The variable domain in full, with the rest retrieved from reference TRBV7-9 and TRBJ1-3, is DTGVSQNPRHKITKRGQNVTFRCDPISEHNRLYWYRQTLGQGPEFLTYFQNEAQLEKSRLLSDRFSAERPKGSFSTLEIQRTEQGDSAMYLCASSEQGPGNTIYFGEGSWLTVV.

The V gene is TRBV5-1, the J gene TRBJ1-3, with 12 bases identical to TRBD1. The CDR3 has 20 amino acids. Germline-derived CDR1 and CDR2 are SGHRS and YFSETQ. J was trimmed by 2 bases and V by 0 bases; bases with no gene match: 12. CDR3 sequence reads: CASSLVPGQGASWPGNTIYF. CDR3 bases: TGCGCCAGCAGCTTGGTACCGGGACAGGGGGCGTCCTGGCCTGGAAACACCATATATTTT.

The chain combines TRBV6-5 with TRBJ2-5, with 14 nucleotides matching TRBD2. Germline V CDR1 and CDR2: MNHEY, SVGAGI. V trimming: 7 bases; J trimming: 3 bases; junction bases outside the gene matches: 4. The length of the CDR3 is 15 residues. CDR3 sequence (DNA): TGTGCCAGCACCCGGGGACTAGCGGGGGAAGAGACCCAGTACTTC. It specifies CASTRGLAGEETQYF.

This clone was observed a handful of times. This chain connects TRBV28 to TRBJ1-5, with 8 nucleotides matching TRBD1. V lost 3 bases to trimming and J lost 3 bases; unmatched junction nucleotides: 7. Germline V gene lookup returns CDR1 MDHEN and CDR2 SYDVKM. This CDR3 region has 16 residues. The CDR3 nucleotides read TGTGCCAGCAGTTTTATAGGACAGGGCTCCAATCAGCCCCAGCATTTT. Translated, it gives CASSFIGQGSNQPQHF.

The chain is built from TRBV29-1 and TRBJ1-1; tentatively, D is TRBD1 (6 bases). The CDR3 length is 12 residues. Trimming took 3 bases from V and 9 from J, leaving 14 bases between them. CDR1 and CDR2 from the germline V gene are SQVTM and ANQGSEA. CDR3 sequence: CSVEIGTFKAFF. The CDR3 nucleotides are TGCAGCGTTGAGATCGGGACATTCAAAGCTTTCTTT.

The rearrangement uses TRBV18 and TRBJ1-1; possible D gene TRBD1, 5 bases. Looked up from germline, CDR1 is KGHSH and CDR2 is LQKENI. With 3 bases removed from V and 1 base from J, the gap between germline ends came to 9 bases. The CDR3 sequence is 14 residues long. CDR3 amino acids: CASSPAGRNTEAFF. CDR3 nucleotide sequence: TGTGCCAGCTCACCCGCAGGGCGGAACACTGAAGCTTTCTTT.

The gene calls are TRBV7-9 and TRBJ1-2; a weak D match, TRBD1 (5 bases). In germline, CDR1 is SEHNR, CDR2 FQNEAQ (reference sequence). The CDR3 is 15 residues long. Trimming removed 0 bases at V and 1 base at J, with 9 bases between. The CDR3 spells CASSLAGQFNYGYTF. The CDR3 coding sequence is TGTGCCAGCAGCTTAGCGGGGCAGTTTAACTATGGCTACACCTTC.

The gene calls are TRBV9 and TRBJ1-1; 9 bases agree with TRBD1. Germline assignment: CDR1 SGDLS and CDR2 YYNGEE. J was trimmed by 4 bases and V by 4 bases; bases with no gene match: 5. The length of the CDR3 is 14 residues. The CDR3, as DNA: TGTGCCAGCAGCAGGACAGGGGACTTCACTGAAGCTTTCTTT. This sequence encodes CASSRTGDFTEAFF.